This TCR beta chain was captured by sequencing in a study of shared clonotypes between healthy human individuals. Study findings and constraints: It was the non-shared clonotypes that had lower generation probabilities than clonotypes shared by all four donors.

The CDR3 totals 14 residues. With 7 bases removed from V and 0 bases from J, the gap between germline ends came to 13 bases. Per the germline V gene, CDR1 is MDHEN and CDR2 is SYDVKM. Notes on this clone: Its antigen is not identified.

Data came from immunoSEQ multiplex PCR; TCRdb stores just in-frame clones and leaves some out. This sample has approximately 180,000 clones; 85% to 95% occur once, and the top ten carry about 0.07%. The chain recombines TRBV28 with TRBJ2-7; D is unresolved. This receptor was taken from a woman in her 30s in good health. The sample was naive CD4+ T cells sorted from blood. Subset of the sample: CD45RA+ positively selected. The CDR3 DNA reads as TGTGCCAGCACCCAACCGATCTTCTCCTACGAGCAGTACTTC. Amino acids: CASTQPIFSYEQYF.